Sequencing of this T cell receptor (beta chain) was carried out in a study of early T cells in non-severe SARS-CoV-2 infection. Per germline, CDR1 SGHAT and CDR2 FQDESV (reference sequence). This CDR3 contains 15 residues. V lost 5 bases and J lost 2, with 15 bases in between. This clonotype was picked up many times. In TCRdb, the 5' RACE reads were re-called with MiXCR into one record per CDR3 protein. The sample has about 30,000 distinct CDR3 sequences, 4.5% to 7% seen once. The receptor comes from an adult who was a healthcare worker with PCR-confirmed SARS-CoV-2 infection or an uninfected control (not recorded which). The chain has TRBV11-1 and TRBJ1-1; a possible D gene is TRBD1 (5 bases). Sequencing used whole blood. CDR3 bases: TGTGCCAGCAGCATCGATGCGGGGCGCAACACTGAAGCTTTCTTT. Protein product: CASSIDAGRNTEAFF.